This TCR beta chain was recorded in a study of cytotoxic CD8 clonotypes in ibrutinib-treated CLL. For the study at large: Median treatment time before response sampling was approximately 11 months, range 6 to 36. Samples yielded averages of 255,043 productive templates and about 89,000 productive rearrangements. The study, taken as a whole, reports: At ibrutinib response, clonality increased, and at progression it declined back toward baseline.

Measured with immunoSEQ multiplex PCR; TCRdb has only the in-frame clones, and not every one. The sample has about 130,000 clones; around four fifths are singletons. The junction had 7 bases not matched to a gene; V was cut back by 0 bases and J by 6 bases. The CDR3 sequence is 15 residues long. CDR1 is SGHNT, CDR2 YYREEE, per germline (reference sequence). This clone was detected a few times. The antigen remains undetermined. This rearrangement joins TRBV5-4 to TRBJ1-2; 8 positions agree with TRBD1. The receptor was isolated from a human donor with chronic lymphocytic leukemia. The source was PBMCs, collected after 24 months of ibrutinib treatment. The DNA for the CDR3 is TGTGCCAGCAGCTTGGAAGACAGGGGTGTCCATGGCTACACCTTC. Its protein product is CASSLEDRGVHGYTF. Variable domain in full (rest from reference TRBV5-4 and TRBJ1-2): ETGVTQSPTHLIKTRGQQVTLRCSSQSGHNTVSWYQQALGQGPQFIFQYYREEENGRGNFPPRFSGLQFPNYSSELNVNALELDDSALYLCASSLEDRGVHGYTFGSGTRLTVV.